The 3 T cell receptor beta chains below were found in one sample sequenced in a study of cytomegalovirus exposure and HLA in healthy donors. Assay: immunoSEQ multiplex PCR; the TCRdb copy retains only in-frame clones and omits some. The sample comprises under 200,000 clones, about 90% of which are singletons, and 3% rests with the top ten. Sample: PBMCs. These receptors all come from a woman between 18 and 29 years old in good health and CMV-seropositive.

V usage is TRBV5-1 and J usage is TRBJ1-1; D not resolved. The CDR3 spans 15 residues. Germline values: CDR1 SGHRS, CDR2 YFSETQ. Trimming cost V 0 bases and J 8 bases, with 17 bases left between them. The CDR3 DNA sequence: TGCGCCAGCAGCTTGGCCGAGGGAGCGGGAAGAGAAGCTTTCTTT. Translation: CASSLAEGAGREAFF.

In this sample, this clone turned up once. The chain employs TRBV29-1 and TRBJ1-1, with 7 bases aligning to TRBD1. V shed 5 bases, J shed 3 bases, and the junction held 6 bases outside the gene matches. This CDR3 has 13 amino acids. From germline, CDR1 is SQVTM and CDR2 ANQGSEA. The CDR3, as DNA: TGCAGCGTTCAGACAGGGTTCGACACTGAAGCTTTCTTT. Amino acid sequence: CSVQTGFDTEAFF.

The V call is TRBV5-5, the J call TRBJ2-1, with 8 bases fitting TRBD2. From germline, CDR1 is SGHKS and CDR2 YYEKEE (reference sequence). The CDR3 consists of 15 residues. The junction had 3 bases not matched to a gene; V was cut back by 0 bases and J by 4 bases. The CDR3 spells CASSLGLASYNEQFF. Here the CDR3 DNA reads TGTGCCAGCAGCTTGGGACTAGCGAGTTACAATGAGCAGTTCTTC.